This TCR beta chain was sequenced in a study of blood T cell repertoires in COVID-19 (dated by TCRdb to 2020 to 2021). Some background on the complete study: Samples covering the acute and convalescent phases of COVID-19 were provided by collaborators in the United States, Italy and Spain. The material from the prospective study consisted of cDNA or gDNA derived from T cells, B-cell-depleted T cells, or PBMCs. The dataset comprised deeply sampled blood TCRbeta repertoires from subjects exposed to, actively infected with, or recovered from COVID-19. The repertoires were made available in a free public database intended to serve as a resource for research on the immune response to SARS-CoV-2. The samples were drawn from the first 160 participants of the ongoing ImmuneRACE study and from roughly 1,300 subjects provided by 6 global collaborators. A de-identified subject ID, COVID-19 status, age in years and sex were almost always included in the sample metadata. HLA class I and class II types, where available, came from metadata supplied by the sample provider rather than from assay-based typing. Findings and caveats that apply to the study as a whole: How much clinical and demographic metadata was included differed by source and by participant, and the metadata was provided uncurated.

The immunoSEQ Assay, a bias-controlled multiplex PCR, was used to amplify TCRbeta CDR3 regions from genomic DNA. On the authors' methods: The number of nucleated cells in each sample was estimated from the amplification of reference gene primers within the assay. Sequence reads were collapsed and filtered to measure the absolute abundance of every unique TCRbeta CDR3 rearrangement. Productive Simpson clonality was computed per sample as the square root of Simpson's diversity index over productive rearrangements. Held by TCRdb, this immuneACCESS table contains in-frame sequences only and omits some clones. Under half of the omission traces to an unresolved V gene where checked; the cause of the rest is unknown. Clone size and the V and J calls come from that table; the DNA yielded D and trimming. In all, the sample holds around 180,000 clones, and roughly 90% of those were seen once. Around 20% of the sample is held by the ten biggest clonotypes.

Whole blood was collected in K2EDTA tubes by collaborating institutions according to the institutions' own protocols. For TCRbeta analysis, collaborators shipped samples in one of three forms: frozen whole blood, isolated PBMCs, or DNA extracted from either of those sample types. Remarks on this clone: The antigen it recognizes is unknown. There are no base qualities to consult, and no much larger clone falls within one base.

CDR1 MNHEY and CDR2 SVGAGI are derived from the germline V gene. At the junction V is shortened by 6 bases and J by 8 bases; bases outside the gene matches: 9. The CDR3, cysteine through phenylalanine, is 13 amino acids long. Only the CDR3 DNA stays, 39 bases, in frame from base 1. What was sequenced was peripheral blood. This TCR was sampled from a man in his 70s with active or convalescent COVID-19. The V and J genes are TRBV6-5 and TRBJ1-2; TRBD1 matches 7 bases in the middle. The CDR3 in this case is CASRYDRAYGYTF. The DNA is as follows: TGTGCCAGCAGATACGACAGGGCGTACGGCTACACCTTC.